This T cell receptor beta chain was obtained from a study of CD8+ T cells in alopecia areata. RNA extraction and reverse transcription yielded cDNA as sequencing template. TCRdb keeps only in-frame clones here, not all; method: immunoSEQ multiplex PCR. The sample yields around 190,000 clones, 50% to 75% seen once. Trimming took off 6 bases at V and 5 bases at J, with 6 bases between the two ends. The CDR3 totals 11 residues. Per germline, CDR1 SGHNT and CDR2 YYREEE (reference sequence). Specified treatment: oral pan-JAK inhibitor, 5-10 mg twice daily. This receptor was identified in a human donor with alopecia areata. The sample here was CD4+ T cells sorted from blood, taken at week 4, from a patient treated with tofacitinib. The chain carries TRBV5-4 and TRBJ2-1, with D unclear. The CDR3 is CASNRNNEQFF. The CDR3 nucleotides are TGTGCCAGCAACCGAAACAATGAGCAGTTCTTC.